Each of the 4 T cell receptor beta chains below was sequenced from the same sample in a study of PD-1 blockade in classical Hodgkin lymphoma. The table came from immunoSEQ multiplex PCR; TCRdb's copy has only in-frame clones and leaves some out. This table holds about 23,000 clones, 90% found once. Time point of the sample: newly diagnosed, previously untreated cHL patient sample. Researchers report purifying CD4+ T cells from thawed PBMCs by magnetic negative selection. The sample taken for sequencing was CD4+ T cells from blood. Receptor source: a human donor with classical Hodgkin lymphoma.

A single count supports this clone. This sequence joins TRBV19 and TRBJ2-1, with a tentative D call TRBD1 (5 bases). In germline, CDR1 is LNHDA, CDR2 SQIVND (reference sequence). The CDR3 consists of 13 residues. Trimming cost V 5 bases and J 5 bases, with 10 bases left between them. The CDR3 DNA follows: TGTGCCAGTAGTTACCAGGGTGACAATGAGCAGTTCTTC. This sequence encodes CASSYQGDNEQFF. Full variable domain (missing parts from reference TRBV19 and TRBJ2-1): DGGITQSPKYLFRKEGQNVTLSCEQNLNHDAMYWYRQDPGQGLRLIYYSQIVNDFQKGDIAEGYSVSREKKESFPLTVTSAQKNPTAFYLCASSYQGDNEQFFGPGTRLTVL.

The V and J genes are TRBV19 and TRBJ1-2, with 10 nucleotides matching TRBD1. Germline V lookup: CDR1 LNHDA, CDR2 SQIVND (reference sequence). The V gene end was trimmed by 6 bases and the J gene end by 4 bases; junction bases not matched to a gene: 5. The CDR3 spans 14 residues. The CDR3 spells CASRLTGGGYGYTF. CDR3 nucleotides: TGTGCCAGTAGGCTGACAGGGGGCGGCTATGGCTACACCTTC.

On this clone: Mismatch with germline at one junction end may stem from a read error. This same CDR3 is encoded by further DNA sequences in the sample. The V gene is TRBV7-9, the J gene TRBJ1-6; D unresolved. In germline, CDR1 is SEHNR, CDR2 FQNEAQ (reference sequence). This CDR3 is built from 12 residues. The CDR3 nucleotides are TGCGCCAGCAGCTTGGGCCCGCTACCCCTCCACTTT. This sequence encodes CASSLGPLPLHF.

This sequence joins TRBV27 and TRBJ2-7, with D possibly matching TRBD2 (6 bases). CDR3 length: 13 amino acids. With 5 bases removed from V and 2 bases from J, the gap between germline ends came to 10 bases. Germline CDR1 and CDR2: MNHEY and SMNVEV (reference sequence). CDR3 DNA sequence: TGTGCCAGCAGTCCGCGGGGCCCCTACGAGCAGTACTTC. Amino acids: CASSPRGPYEQYF.